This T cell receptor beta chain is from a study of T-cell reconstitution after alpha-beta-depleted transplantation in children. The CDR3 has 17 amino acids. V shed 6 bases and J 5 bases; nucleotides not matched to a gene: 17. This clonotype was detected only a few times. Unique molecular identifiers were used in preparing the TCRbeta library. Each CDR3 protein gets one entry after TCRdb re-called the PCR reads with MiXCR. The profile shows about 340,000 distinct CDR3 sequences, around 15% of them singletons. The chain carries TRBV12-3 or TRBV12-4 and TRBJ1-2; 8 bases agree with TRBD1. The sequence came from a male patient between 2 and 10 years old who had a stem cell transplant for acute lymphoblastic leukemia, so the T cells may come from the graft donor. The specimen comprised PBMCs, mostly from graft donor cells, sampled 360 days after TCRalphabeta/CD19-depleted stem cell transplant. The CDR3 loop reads CASSPQGGLAREYGYTF. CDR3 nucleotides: TGTGCCAGCAGCCCACAGGGGGGACTAGCGCGCGAATATGGCTACACCTTC.